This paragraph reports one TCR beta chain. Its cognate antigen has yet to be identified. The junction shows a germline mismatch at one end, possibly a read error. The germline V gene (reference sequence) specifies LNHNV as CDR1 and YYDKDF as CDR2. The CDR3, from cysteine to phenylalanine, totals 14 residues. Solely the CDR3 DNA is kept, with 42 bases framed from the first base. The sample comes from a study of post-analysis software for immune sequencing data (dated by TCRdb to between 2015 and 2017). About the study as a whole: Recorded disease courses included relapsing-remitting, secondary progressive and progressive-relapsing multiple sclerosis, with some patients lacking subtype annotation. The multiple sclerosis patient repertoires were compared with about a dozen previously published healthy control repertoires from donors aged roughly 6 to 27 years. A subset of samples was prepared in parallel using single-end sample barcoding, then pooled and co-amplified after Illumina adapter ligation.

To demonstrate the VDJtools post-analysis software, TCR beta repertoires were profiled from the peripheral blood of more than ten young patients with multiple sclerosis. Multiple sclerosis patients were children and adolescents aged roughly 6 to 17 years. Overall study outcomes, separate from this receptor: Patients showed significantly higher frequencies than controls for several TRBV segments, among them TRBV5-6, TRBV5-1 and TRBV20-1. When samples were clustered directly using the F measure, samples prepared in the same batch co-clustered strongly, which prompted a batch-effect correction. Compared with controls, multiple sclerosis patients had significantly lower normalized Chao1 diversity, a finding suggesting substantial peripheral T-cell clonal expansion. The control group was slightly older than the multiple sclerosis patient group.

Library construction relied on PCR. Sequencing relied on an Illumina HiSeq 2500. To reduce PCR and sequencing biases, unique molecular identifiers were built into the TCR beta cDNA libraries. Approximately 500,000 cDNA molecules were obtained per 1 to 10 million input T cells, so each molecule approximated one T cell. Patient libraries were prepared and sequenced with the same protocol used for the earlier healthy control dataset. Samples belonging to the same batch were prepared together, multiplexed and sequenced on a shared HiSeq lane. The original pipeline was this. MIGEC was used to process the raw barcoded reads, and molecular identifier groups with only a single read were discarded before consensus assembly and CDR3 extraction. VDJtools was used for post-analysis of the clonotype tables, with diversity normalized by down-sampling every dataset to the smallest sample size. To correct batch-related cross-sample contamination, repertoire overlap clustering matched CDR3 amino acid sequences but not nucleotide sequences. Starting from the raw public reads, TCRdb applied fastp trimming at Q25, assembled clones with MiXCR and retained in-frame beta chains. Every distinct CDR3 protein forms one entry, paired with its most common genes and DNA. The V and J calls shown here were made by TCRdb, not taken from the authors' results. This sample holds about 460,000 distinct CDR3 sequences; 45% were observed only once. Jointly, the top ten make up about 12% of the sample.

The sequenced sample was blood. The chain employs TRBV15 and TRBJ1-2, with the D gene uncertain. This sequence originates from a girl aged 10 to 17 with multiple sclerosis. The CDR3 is CATGSQSYLYGYTF. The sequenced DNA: TGTGCCACCGGCAGTCAATCCTACCTATATGGCTACACCTTC.